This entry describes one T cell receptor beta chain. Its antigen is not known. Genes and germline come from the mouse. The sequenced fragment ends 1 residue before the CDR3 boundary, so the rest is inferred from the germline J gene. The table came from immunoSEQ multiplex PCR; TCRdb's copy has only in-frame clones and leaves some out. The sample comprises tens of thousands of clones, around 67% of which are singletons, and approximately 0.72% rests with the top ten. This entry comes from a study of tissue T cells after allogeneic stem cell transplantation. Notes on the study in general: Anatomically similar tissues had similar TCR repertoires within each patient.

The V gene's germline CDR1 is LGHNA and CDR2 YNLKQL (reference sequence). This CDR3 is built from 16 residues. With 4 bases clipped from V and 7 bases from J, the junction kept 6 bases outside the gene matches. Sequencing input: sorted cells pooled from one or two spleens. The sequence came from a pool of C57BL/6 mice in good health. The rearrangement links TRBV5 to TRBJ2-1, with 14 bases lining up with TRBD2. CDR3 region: CASSPGTGGAKAEQFF. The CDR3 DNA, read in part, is TGTGCCAGCAGCCCCGGGACTGGGGGGGCGAAGGCTGAGCAGTTC.